This passage covers 14 T cell receptor beta chains from one sample sequenced in a study of blood T cell repertoires in COVID-19. Assay used: immunoSEQ multiplex PCR; TCRdb lists only in-frame clones, some missing. Of 95,000 to 120,000 clones detected, approximately 89% appear once; the ten largest clones hold more than 5%. Input material: peripheral blood. These receptors originate from a woman in her sixties with COVID-19, enrolled during active disease.

The chain uses TRBV7-8 and TRBJ2-5; tentatively, D is TRBD2 (6 bases). V dropped 3 bases and J dropped 2 bases, with 16 bases sitting between them. Germline CDR1 SGHVS, CDR2 FQNEAQ. The CDR3 loop spans 16 amino acids. CDR3 coding DNA: TGTGCCAGCAGCTTTCCTACCGACGGGGGACAAGAGACCCAGTACTTC. Its translation: CASSFPTDGGQETQYF.

The chain carries TRBV28 and TRBJ1-2; 7 bases fit TRBD1. Looked up from germline, CDR1 is MDHEN and CDR2 is SYDVKM. The CDR3 has 14 residues. After removal of 5 bases from V and 4 bases from J, the junction contained 7 bases not matched to a gene. The CDR3 nucleotides are TGTGCCAGCAGTATCGGGACAGTGGGCTATGGCTACACCTTC. This gives the protein CASSIGTVGYGYTF.

The chain carries TRBV4-1 and TRBJ1-5, with TRBD1 matching over 9 bases. The length of the CDR3 is 16 residues. V lost 1 base to trimming and J lost 5 bases; unmatched junction nucleotides: 6. In germline, CDR1 is MGHRA, CDR2 YSYEKL. Here the CDR3 reads CASSQVQGATHQPQHF. The CDR3 DNA is TGCGCCAGCAGCCAAGTACAGGGGGCGACCCATCAGCCCCAGCATTTT.

This chain links TRBV18 with TRBJ1-1, with 8 positions matching TRBD1. Germline values: CDR1 KGHSH, CDR2 LQKENI. The CDR3 contains 16 residues. Trimming at V came to 3 bases and at J to 0 bases, leaving 6 bases not matched to a gene. The CDR3 is CASSPRTGYMNTEAFF. In DNA form, the CDR3 reads TGTGCCAGCTCACCGAGGACAGGGTATATGAACACTGAAGCTTTCTTT.

This chain uses TRBV18 with TRBJ2-3, with D perhaps TRBD2 (6 bases). Trimming took 3 bases from V and 2 from J, leaving 12 bases between them. Germline V CDR1 and CDR2: KGHSH, LQKENI. This CDR3 has 15 amino acids. CDR3 sequence reads: CASSPTRTYTDTQYF. CDR3 nucleotides: TGTGCCAGCTCACCGACTAGGACTTACACAGATACGCAGTATTTT.

V usage is TRBV18 and J usage is TRBJ1-1; D is unclear. This CDR3 is built from 13 residues. CDR1 and CDR2 (germline): KGHSH, LQKENI. V lost 3 bases and J 5 bases, leaving 10 bases between the germline ends. The CDR3 DNA is TGTGCCAGCTCACCCGCCGGTACGACTGAAGCTTTCTTT. It yields the protein CASSPAGTTEAFF.

This rearrangement joins TRBV19 to TRBJ1-1, with TRBD1 matching 7 bases. The germline V gene has CDR1 LNHDA and CDR2 SQIVND (reference sequence). With V trimmed by 5 bases and J by 5 bases, 5 bases remained unmatched. CDR3 length equals 13 residues. DNA for the CDR3: TGTGCCAGTAGTGACAGGGCTTCGACTGAAGCTTTCTTT. Amino acids: CASSDRASTEAFF. The full variable domain, rest sourced from reference TRBV19 and TRBJ1-1, is DGGITQSPKYLFRKEGQNVTLSCEQNLNHDAMYWYRQDPGQGLRLIYYSQIVNDFQKGDIAEGYSVSREKKESFPLTVTSAQKNPTAFYLCASSDRASTEAFFGQGTRLTVV.

This chain connects TRBV9 to TRBJ1-2; a weak D match, TRBD1 (6 bases). CDR1 is SGDLS and CDR2 is YYNGEE in the germline V gene. The CDR3 has 14 residues. V lost 4 bases and J lost 4, with 14 bases in between. As DNA, the CDR3 is TGTGCCAGCAGCATGGAACGGGGGGCCTATGGCTACACCTTC. It specifies CASSMERGAYGYTF. Full variable domain (missing parts from reference TRBV9 and TRBJ1-2): DSGVTQTPKHLITATGQRVTLRCSPRSGDLSVYWYQQSLDQGLQFLIQYYNGEERAKGNILERFSAQQFPDLHSELNLSSLELGDSALYFCASSMERGAYGYTFGSGTRLTVV.

The chain is built from TRBV9 and TRBJ1-2; 10 bases line up with TRBD1. The CDR3 length is 17 residues. Germline CDR1 SGDLS, CDR2 YYNGEE. V lost 4 bases and J lost 4; bases outside the gene matches: 13. The CDR3 protein is CASSPRSGTGALYGYTF. The CDR3, as DNA: TGTGCCAGCAGCCCCCGATCCGGGACAGGGGCCCTCTATGGCTACACCTTC.

This chain uses TRBV23-1 with TRBJ2-3, with TRBD2 matching 11 bases. TRBV23-1 is noted as an ORF with a role that remains uncertain. The CDR3 extends over 17 amino acids. V lost 0 bases and J lost 4; bases outside the gene matches: 6. The CDR3 bases are TGCGCCAGCAGTCAATCGGCTAGCGGGGGGAACCCAGATACGCAGTATTTT. It codes for CASSQSASGGNPDTQYF.

V is TRBV5-4 and J is TRBJ1-6; D is unresolved. Trimming shortened V by 4 bases and J by 1 base, and 6 bases separated the two germline ends. Germline CDR1 and CDR2: SGHNT and YYREEE (reference sequence). This CDR3 spans 14 amino acids. The CDR3 sequence is CASSLRSYNSPLHF. The CDR3 bases are TGTGCCAGCAGCCTCAGGTCCTATAATTCACCCCTCCACTTT.

This chain uses TRBV7-6 with TRBJ2-7; 11 nucleotides align to TRBD2. The CDR3 runs to 15 residues. The ends lost 5 bases at V and 3 bases at J; junction bases unmatched: 6. Germline assignment: CDR1 SGHVS and CDR2 FNYEAQ. As DNA, the CDR3 is TGTGCCAGCAGCCCGCGACTAGCGGGGCTCTACGAGCAGTACTTC. It yields the protein CASSPRLAGLYEQYF.

The chain joins TRBV27 to TRBJ1-2; D ambiguous. The V gene lost 0 bases and the J gene lost 0 bases, with 8 bases spanning the gap. Germline values: CDR1 MNHEY, CDR2 SMNVEV (reference sequence). This CDR3 is 15 amino acids long. The CDR3 DNA follows: TGTGCCAGCAGTTTATCTTACACCACTAACTATGGCTACACCTTC. Residues: CASSLSYTTNYGYTF.

The chain employs TRBV12-3 or TRBV12-4 and TRBJ1-1, with 7 bases matching TRBD1. Trimming removed 7 bases from V and 7 bases from J; junction bases left unmatched: 3. The CDR3 length is 11 residues. CDR3 nucleotide sequence: TGTGCCAGCACGGGACAGTTTGAAGCTTTCTTT. Protein product: CASTGQFEAFF.